Given below is one T cell receptor beta chain in context. This CDR3 has 12 amino acids. Germline V lookup: CDR1 SEHNR, CDR2 FQNEAQ (reference sequence). Between the trimmed V and J ends, which lost 4 bases and 4 bases, there was a span of 5 bases. Rectal tissue came from one to two pinch biopsies taken at colonoscopy. Samples were sequenced at Survey level, maximum 500,000 reads. The protocol was immunoSEQ multiplex PCR, while the TCRdb copy is restricted to in-frame clones and leaves out a portion. The table has tens of thousands of clones, 65% to 80% seen once; the top ten hold roughly 8.6%. The data were taken from a study of pediatric ulcerative colitis.

Sequenced material: gut tissue. The clonotype comes from a boy younger than 18 with severe ulcerative colitis. V and J are TRBV7-9 and TRBJ1-3; D remains ambiguous. The CDR3 DNA reads as TGTGCCAGCAGCTCCCTCGGAAACACCATATATTTT. Translating it yields CASSSLGNTIYF.